Shown below are 6 T cell receptor beta chains from a single sample sequenced in a study of T-cell memory formation after mild COVID-19. TCRdb re-analysed the 5' RACE reads in MiXCR, keeping a single row per CDR3 protein. The data hold under 700,000 distinct CDR3 sequences, with roughly 21% observed a single time. The sample comprised PBMCs or a T cell subset sorted from them (not recorded which). Source of these receptors: an adult woman who had mild COVID-19 (a few samples of this study predate the infection). Cell type and time point are not known.

The J gene is TRBJ2-7, the V gene TRBV27; the match to TRBD2 covers 13 bases. This CDR3 spans 16 amino acids. Per germline, CDR1 MNHEY and CDR2 SMNVEV (reference sequence). Losses at the gene ends were 5 bases for V and 6 bases for J; bases not matched to a gene: 10. This CDR3 is CASSPQTSGRIGEQYF. CDR3 sequence (DNA): TGTGCCAGCAGTCCACAGACTAGCGGGAGGATTGGCGAGCAGTACTTC.

The chain employs TRBV23-1 and TRBJ2-1; 11 bases are a match to TRBD2. TRBV23-1 is placed among ORFs of uncertain function. There are 17 residues in the CDR3. The trim removed 2 bases at V and 3 bases at J, leaving 6 bases unmatched. CDR3 in amino acids: CASSQTPTSGVYNEQFF. In DNA form, the CDR3 reads TGCGCCAGCAGTCAAACCCCGACTAGCGGGGTCTACAATGAGCAGTTCTTC.

This clonotype was picked up one time. CDR3 nucleotides: TGTGCCAGCAAGCTGACAGGGTCTCGTTCTCACGAGCAGTACTTC. Translation gives CASKLTGSRSHEQYF. The gene calls are TRBV6-5 and TRBJ2-7; 7 bases map to TRBD1. Germline values: CDR1 MNHEY, CDR2 SVGAGI. V shed 7 bases and J 5 bases; nucleotides not matched to a gene: 14. The CDR3 covers 15 residues.

This clonotype was recorded a few times. The conserved phenylalanine or tryptophan normally closing the CDR3 is absent here, so this likely arose from a read error. The chain employs TRBV7-9 and TRBJ1-6; D is unclear. With 0 bases removed from V and 7 bases from J, the gap between germline ends came to 7 bases. Germline V gives CDR1 SEHNR, CDR2 FQNEAQ (reference sequence). The CDR3 length is 14 residues. In nucleotides, the CDR3 is TGTGCCAGCAGCTTAGCAGAGGGAAATTCACCCCTCCACCTT. Translated, it gives CASSLAEGNSPLHL.

This chain joins TRBV6-2 or TRBV6-3 and TRBJ2-1, with 14 bases identical to TRBD2. V lost 2 bases to trimming and J lost 12 bases; unmatched junction nucleotides: 9. This CDR3 has 16 amino acids. Germline CDR1 is MNHEY and CDR2 is SVGEGT. In DNA form, the CDR3 reads TGTGCCAGCAGTTACACCTATTCCGGGACTAGCGGGGGGCAGTTCTTC. Translated: CASSYTYSGTSGGQFF.

This clonotype was observed a handful of times. The genes are TRBV12-3 or TRBV12-4 and TRBJ1-5; D may be TRBD1 (5 bases). This CDR3 region has 14 residues. The germline V and J ends were trimmed by 6 bases and 9 bases, with 18 bases remaining between them. The CDR3 DNA follows: TGTGCCAGCAGGGACCCTGCCGGGGCGGCGCCCCAGCATTTT. It codes for CASRDPAGAAPQHF.